This entry lists 21 T cell receptor beta chains sequenced from one sample in a study of regulatory T cells in long-lasting Graves disease. Time point meaning: newly diagnosed GD, antithyroid drugs for less than 3 months. There was RNA extracted from PBMCs, and the TCR library was made from it. CDR3-region Arm-PCR and iRepertoire HTBI primers produced the TCR beta libraries. TCRdb recomputed calls from the multiplex PCR reads with MiXCR, one row per CDR3 protein. Altogether about 620,000 distinct CDR3 sequences are present, about 15% being singletons, with the ten largest covering 18%. The same sample was also used in a study of T cells in Graves' hyperthyroidism and ophthalmopathy.

The sequencing here drew on peripheral blood mononuclear cells (PBMCs), taken at new diagnosis, from a patient treated with antithyroid drugs. The receptor source for this set is a woman aged 25-40 years with Graves disease.

At least ten counts were recorded for this clonotype. The chain has TRBV15 and TRBJ1-1; D is unresolved. The V gene lost 0 bases and the J gene lost 2 bases, with 7 bases spanning the gap. Germline loops: CDR1 LNHNV, CDR2 YYDKDF (reference sequence). The CDR3 sequence is 14 residues long. The CDR3 region has the DNA TGTGCCACCAGCAGAGAGCCAGCTAACACTGAAGCTTTCTTT. Its protein product is CATSREPANTEAFF. The entire variable domain, with the rest obtained from reference TRBV15 and TRBJ1-1, is as follows: DAMVIQNPRYQVTQFGKPVTLSCSQTLNHNVMYWYQQKSSQAPKLLFHYYDKDFNNEADTPDNFQSRRPNTSFCFLDIRSPGLGDTAMYLCATSREPANTEAFFGQGTRLTVV.

This clonotype was counted a few times. This sequence joins TRBV11-1 and TRBJ1-6; D gene unclear. CDR1 and CDR2 (germline): SGHAT, FQDESV (reference sequence). V was cut by 5 bases and J by 1 base, with 9 bases left in between. CDR3 size: 15 residues. The CDR3 nucleotides are TGTGCCAGCAGCCATACAGAATCCTATAATTCACCCCTCCACTTT. As protein: CASSHTESYNSPLHF.

Only a few counts were recorded for this clonotype. The rearrangement joins TRBV5-1 to TRBJ2-5; 7 nucleotides agree with TRBD2. Germline lookup yields CDR1 SGHRS and CDR2 YFSETQ. The CDR3 is 15 amino acids. With 4 bases clipped from V and 10 bases from J, the junction kept 16 bases outside the gene matches. The CDR3 DNA is TGCGCCAGCAGCCCGACCTCTGCCTTGGCGGGAGACCAGTACTTC. Translating gives CASSPTSALAGDQYF.

The V gene is TRBV5-6, the J gene TRBJ1-1, with D unresolved. The CDR3 totals 16 residues. The germline CDR1 and CDR2 sequences are SGHDT and YYEEEE. Trimming took off 2 bases at V and 11 bases at J, with 25 bases between the two ends. CDR3 sequence reads: CASSLNLGLERSLAFF. DNA of the CDR3: TGTGCCAGCAGCTTAAACTTAGGTCTGGAGCGATCATTGGCTTTCTTT.

This clonotype was seen more than once but under ten times. The genes are TRBV6-1 and TRBJ2-7; TRBD2 matches 9 bases. The J segment lost 5 bases and the V segment lost 5 bases, leaving 7 bases of the junction unmatched. Germline values: CDR1 MNHNS, CDR2 SASEGT. The CDR3 loop spans 14 amino acids. The CDR3 sequence is CASSKPGLANEQYF. As DNA, the CDR3 is TGTGCCAGCAGTAAACCGGGACTAGCAAACGAGCAGTACTTC.

This clonotype has ten or more counts. The chain joins TRBV10-3 to TRBJ2-2; D is unresolved. This CDR3 is built from 14 residues. Germline CDR1 reads ENHRY; CDR2 reads SYGVKD. Trimming took off 0 bases at V and 5 bases at J, with 7 bases between the two ends. The CDR3 loop reads CAISESVRTGELFF. For the CDR3, the DNA is TGTGCCATCAGTGAGTCGGTCCGGACCGGGGAGCTGTTTTTT.

The genes are TRBV12-3 or TRBV12-4 and TRBJ2-2; D call uncertain. Trimming took off 7 bases at V and 5 bases at J, with 11 bases between the two ends. This CDR3 is built from 13 residues. The CDR3 bases are TGTGCCAGCAATTTGGGGTTGACCGGGGAGCTGTTTTTT. Its translation is CASNLGLTGELFF.

This clonotype was found many times. This chain uses TRBV7-9 with TRBJ2-1, with TRBD2 matching 8 bases. Germline CDR1 SEHNR, CDR2 FQNEAQ (reference sequence). The length of the CDR3 is 15 residues. The junction had 5 bases not matched to a gene; V was cut back by 1 base and J by 6 bases. The CDR3 DNA reads as TGTGCCAGCAGCTTAGTCAGCGGGAGTATCAATGAGCAGTTCTTC. This encodes CASSLVSGSINEQFF.

This clonotype was found a few times. V is TRBV7-2 and J is TRBJ1-3; possibly TRBD1 for D (6 bases). Germline-derived CDR1 and CDR2 are SGHTA and FQGNSA. Trimming took off 6 bases at V and 2 bases at J, with 8 bases between the two ends. The CDR3 is 13 amino acids. CDR3 residues: CASRQGTGNTIYF. The CDR3 DNA reads as TGTGCCAGCAGACAGGGTACTGGAAACACCATATATTTT.

Of note for this clonotype: It may be a read error: a sequence one base away is much more abundant. Since the CDR3 does not end with the conserved phenylalanine or tryptophan, this likely comes from a read error. J is TRBJ2-7 and V is TRBV3-1; 9 nucleotides line up with TRBD1. Germline trimming cut 4 bases from V and 5 bases from J; bases unmatched to any gene: 6. CDR1 LGHDT and CDR2 YNNKEL come from the germline V gene (reference sequence). CDR3 length: 14 residues. CDR3 sequence (DNA): TGTGCCAGCAGCCGCCGACAGGGGGGCCACGAGCAGTACTCC. The encoded protein is CASSRRQGGHEQYS.

The chain joins TRBV10-1 to TRBJ1-1, with 10 bases fitting TRBD1. The CDR3 has 14 amino acids. Trimming at V came to 5 bases and at J to 6 bases, leaving 6 bases not matched to a gene. Germline V gene sequence: CDR1 WNHNN, CDR2 SYGVQD (reference sequence). The DNA of the CDR3 is TGCGCCAGCAGTCCGGGACAGGGGATAGCTGAAGCTTTCTTT. Protein: CASSPGQGIAEAFF.

This clonotype appeared many times. The chain joins TRBV10-3 to TRBJ1-2, with D possibly being TRBD1 (5 bases). CDR1 is ENHRY and CDR2 is SYGVKD in the germline V gene. V was cut by 2 bases and J by 1 base, with 8 bases left in between. There are 14 residues in the CDR3. The CDR3 DNA reads as TGTGCCATCAGTGAGGGGGCGAGTAACTATGGCTACACCTTC. It translates to CAISEGASNYGYTF.

The chain combines TRBV11-3 with TRBJ2-7; 8 nucleotides align to TRBD2. Germline V lookup: CDR1 SGHNT, CDR2 YENEEA. V trimming: 5 bases; J trimming: 3 bases; junction bases outside the gene matches: 9. The length of the CDR3 is 15 residues. CDR3 in amino acids: CASSLRSGGSYEQYF. In nucleotides, the CDR3 is TGTGCCAGCAGCCTACGAAGCGGGGGTAGCTACGAGCAGTACTTC.

In its sample, this clonotype was seen a few times. This rearrangement joins TRBV20-1 to TRBJ2-7; 8 bases agree with TRBD1. CDR1 and CDR2 from the germline V gene are DFQATT and SNEGSKA (reference sequence). V lost 3 bases, J lost 5 bases, and 12 bases stayed unmatched. The CDR3 runs to 15 residues. In DNA, the CDR3 is TGCAGTGCTAGCTCCCAGGGGGCCTCCTTTAACGAGCAGTACTTC. Amino acid sequence: CSASSQGASFNEQYF.

This clonotype was counted at least ten times. The chain uses TRBV27 and TRBJ2-3; D gene uncertain. CDR1 and CDR2 from the germline V gene are MNHEY and SMNVEV (reference sequence). The CDR3 length is 13 residues. V was cut by 5 bases and J by 6 bases, with 12 bases left in between. CDR3 amino acids: CASSPLLPDTQYF. CDR3 in DNA: TGTGCCAGCAGTCCCCTTCTGCCCGATACGCAGTATTTT.

This clonotype came up many times. The chain recombines TRBV28 with TRBJ2-1; 14 positions agree with TRBD2. V dropped 6 bases and J dropped 8; count of bases not matched to a gene: 6. Germline CDR1 MDHEN, CDR2 SYDVKM. The length of the CDR3 is 15 residues. Written as DNA, the CDR3 is TGTGCCAGCAGAACGGGACTAGCGGGAGTTTATGAGCAGTTCTTC. Translation: CASRTGLAGVYEQFF.

The chain carries TRBV6-9 and TRBJ1-6, with D tentatively TRBD1 (6 bases). Germline CDR1 is MNHGY and CDR2 is SVAAGI. The CDR3 runs to 18 residues. Trimming removed 4 bases at V and 11 bases at J, with 27 bases between. This CDR3 is CASSSTPVTGSLTAPLHF. CDR3 nucleotide sequence: TGTGCCAGCAGTTCCACACCAGTTACAGGGTCCCTCACGGCACCCCTCCACTTT.

The sample holds a few counts of this clonotype. The V and J genes are TRBV12-3 or TRBV12-4 and TRBJ2-4; the D is unclear. Trimming removed 5 bases at V and 0 bases at J, with 8 bases between. This CDR3 comprises 14 residues. CDR3 amino acids: CASSATRAKNIQYF. The CDR3 bases are TGTGCCAGCAGTGCCACAAGAGCCAAAAACATTCAGTACTTC.

This clonotype was seen ten or more times. The chain has TRBV19 and TRBJ2-2, with D maybe TRBD1 (5 bases). The CDR3 loop spans 14 amino acids. Trimming left V 7 bases short and J 6 bases short, with 15 bases between. Germline CDR1 reads LNHDA; CDR2 reads SQIVND (reference sequence). In DNA form, the CDR3 reads TGTGCCAGTAAATACCAGGGTGCCGCCGGGGAGCTGTTTTTT. Protein sequence: CASKYQGAAGELFF.

In this sample, this clonotype turned up many times. The chain recombines TRBV29-1 with TRBJ2-3; 8 positions agree with TRBD2. CDR1 is SQVTM, CDR2 ANQGSEA, per germline. This CDR3 spans 13 amino acids. V dropped 7 bases and J dropped 4; count of bases not matched to a gene: 7. The CDR3 reads CSAGRGTSDTQYF. In DNA form, the CDR3 reads TGCAGCGCCGGGAGGGGGACGTCAGATACGCAGTATTTT.

This chain connects TRBV7-2 to TRBJ1-3, with 7 bases aligning to TRBD1. CDR3 size: 14 residues. The V segment lost 2 bases and the J segment 5 bases; nucleotides outside the gene matches: 3. Germline loops: CDR1 SGHTA, CDR2 FQGNSA. CDR3 nucleotide sequence: TGTGCCAGCAGCTTATCAGGGGGGAGAAACACCATATATTTT. Translating it yields CASSLSGGRNTIYF.